The next 3 T cell receptor beta chains were all read from a single sample in a study of CD8 T cells in ankylosing spondylitis. Using its own MiXCR run on the 5' RACE reads, TCRdb lists one record per CDR3 protein. The sample lists some 140,000 distinct CDR3 sequences; 11% were seen once. The sequenced sample consisted of blood, either unsorted or a sorted T cell fraction (not recorded which). These receptors were obtained from a female donor with ankylosing spondylitis or in good health (not recorded which).

This clonotype was seen many times. The V and J genes are TRBV5-5 and TRBJ1-1, with TRBD1 as a possible D gene (6 bases). Germline lookup yields CDR1 SGHKS and CDR2 YYEKEE (reference sequence). The CDR3 runs 14 residues. Between the trimmed V and J ends, which lost 5 bases and 6 bases, there was a span of 17 bases. The DNA of the CDR3 is TGTGCCAGCAGTTCTCAAACAGGGAAAGCTGAAGCTTTCTTT. Amino acid sequence: CASSSQTGKAEAFF. Full variable domain (remainder filled in from reference TRBV5-5 and TRBJ1-1): DAGVTQSPTHLIKTRGQQVTLRCSPISGHKSVSWYQQVLGQGPQFIFQYYEKEERGRGNFPDRFSARQFPNYSSELNVNALLLGDSALYLCASSSQTGKAEAFFGQGTRLTVV.

The table lists this clonotype with many counts. This rearrangement joins TRBV6-1 to TRBJ1-1, with TRBD1 identical over 9 bases. There are 15 residues in the CDR3. Germline lookup yields CDR1 MNHNS and CDR2 SASEGT. The V gene end was trimmed by 3 bases and the J gene end by 2 bases; junction bases not matched to a gene: 4. For the CDR3, the DNA is TGTGCCAGCAGTGACTTGACAGGGGGAAACACTGAAGCTTTCTTT. Amino acids: CASSDLTGGNTEAFF.

This clonotype was counted only a few times. A much larger clone lies one base from this, so it may be a read error. V usage is TRBV18 and J usage is TRBJ1-1; no firm D call. Germline CDR1 and CDR2: KGHSH and LQKENI. This CDR3 comprises 17 residues. The germline V and J ends were trimmed by 2 bases and 1 base, with 17 bases remaining between them. CDR3 in DNA: TGTGCCAGCTCACCATGTACCGCCCGTGACGGGAACACTGAAGCTTTCTTT. Amino acids: CASSPCTARDGNTEAFF.